This T cell receptor (beta chain) is from a study of immune characteristics of hereditary and idiopathic chronic pancreatitis. In the study overall: The study profiled local pancreatic immune cells and TCRbeta repertoires in hereditary and idiopathic chronic pancreatitis compared with control organ donor pancreases. TCRbeta sequencing covered about 5 control pancreases, roughly 7 hereditary chronic pancreatitis pancreases and roughly six idiopathic chronic pancreatitis pancreases. Minimal in vitro experimental manipulation of pancreas-infiltrating T cells was the reason the gDNA-based approach was selected.

The investigation overall reported the following: The study did not include chronic pancreatitis caused by alcohol use. Both chronic pancreatitis groups showed significantly increased TCRbeta repertoire diversity and reduced clonality versus controls. Vbeta-Jbeta gene family usage, including TRBV10, TRBV19, TRBV23 and TRBV5, differed between hereditary and idiopathic chronic pancreatitis. Because patient tissue could be obtained only at the time of TPIAT, immune findings may have been influenced by differences in disease duration. Among 10 to 15 chronic pancreatitis patients, higher numbers of productive TCR rearrangements went along with higher disease severity scores, showing a positive correlation.

V sheds 1 base and J sheds 6 bases, leaving 15 bases between their ends. Including cysteine and phenylalanine, the CDR3 has 15 amino acids. Only CDR3 DNA remains: 45 bases, in frame from the first base. Via the germline V gene, CDR1 is SGHTA and CDR2 FQGNSA. The library was produced with the immunoSEQ multiplex PCR assay. From pancreatic genomic DNA, the TCRbeta CDR3 region and adjacent sequences were amplified and sequenced. Per the authors' processing: Repertoire diversity was assessed as a mean normalized Shannon-Wiener index, and productive clonality and productive rearrangement counts were also measured. The nonparametric Mann-Whitney U test was used to compare repertoire metrics between the control and chronic pancreatitis groups. CDR3beta sequences with identical amino acid composition and length across subjects were defined as shared clonotypes. This is the immuneACCESS table as TCRdb keeps it, with only in-frame sequences that have V and J called. A part of the clones is gone; compared with another copy, unresolved V genes explain less than half, and the rest is unexplained. V, J and clone size reflect that table, while D and trimming were determined from the DNA. The sample table holds about 15,000 clones, of which around 67% were seen once. The ten top clones hold 13% to 15% of the sample.

Patients undergoing total pancreatectomy with islet autotransplantation (TPIAT) were the source of the chronic pancreatitis pancreas tissue. Included chronic pancreatitis patients had no known history of diabetes. For TCRbeta sequencing, genomic DNA was extracted directly from bulk pancreas tissue without sorting T cells. Pancreas tissues were collected consecutively from patients and organ donors at two US centers. This clone was observed a few times. No antigen is known for it. Per-base quality was not reported, and no clone a single base away is much larger than it. The receptor's source is a human donor with chronic pancreatitis. The sequence links TRBV7-2 to TRBJ1-1, with no reliable assignment of the D segment. Sequences were obtained from pancreas tissue with hereditary chronic pancreatitis. The CDR3 region: CASSLGPGPEAEAFF. At the DNA level, the sequence is TGTGCCAGCAGCTTAGGGCCTGGTCCGGAGGCTGAAGCTTTCTTT.